This TCR beta chain emerged from a study of T cell responses to AZD1222 COVID-19 vaccine. The table came from immunoSEQ multiplex PCR; TCRdb's copy has only in-frame clones and leaves some out. The sample lists about 200,000 clones; approximately 91% were seen once. Germline V lookup: CDR1 MNHEY, CDR2 SVGAGI. V shed 5 bases and J shed 4 bases, with 12 bases lying between them. This CDR3 is built from 14 residues. This chain uses TRBV6-5 with TRBJ1-3; no definite D call. This specimen consisted of peripheral blood, obtained 28 days after the second AZD1222 dose. The sequence was obtained from an adult who received the AZD1222 COVID-19 vaccine. The DNA of the CDR3 is TGTGCCAGCAGTCCACTCGCGTCCGGAAACACCATATATTTT. This codes for CASSPLASGNTIYF.